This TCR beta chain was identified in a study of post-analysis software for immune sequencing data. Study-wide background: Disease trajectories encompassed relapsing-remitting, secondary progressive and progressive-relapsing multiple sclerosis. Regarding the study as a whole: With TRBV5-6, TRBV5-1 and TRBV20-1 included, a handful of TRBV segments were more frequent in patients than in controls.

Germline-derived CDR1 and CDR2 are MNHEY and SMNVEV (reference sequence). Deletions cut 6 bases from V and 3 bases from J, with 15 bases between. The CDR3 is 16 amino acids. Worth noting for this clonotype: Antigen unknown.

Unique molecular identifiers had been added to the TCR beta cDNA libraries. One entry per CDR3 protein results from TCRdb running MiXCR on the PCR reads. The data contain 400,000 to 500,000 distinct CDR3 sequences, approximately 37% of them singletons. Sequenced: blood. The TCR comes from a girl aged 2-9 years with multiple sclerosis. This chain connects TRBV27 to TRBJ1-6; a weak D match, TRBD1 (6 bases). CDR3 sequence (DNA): TGTGCCAGCAGCTCTCGGAGGGGACACTATAATTCACCCCTCCACTTT. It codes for CASSSRRGHYNSPLHF.